Shown below are 26 T cell receptor beta chains from a single sample sequenced in a study of blood T cell repertoires in COVID-19. TCRdb's table, derived via immunoSEQ multiplex PCR, lists solely in-frame clones and lacks some. The data contain about 88,000 clones, 85% to 90% of them singletons. The sequenced sample was peripheral blood. These receptors all come from a woman in her 70s with acute or convalescent COVID-19.

This clone appeared a single time. The V call is TRBV6-6, the J call TRBJ1-4; 9 bases map to TRBD1. The CDR3 is 14 amino acids. From germline, CDR1 is MNHNY and CDR2 SVGAGI (reference sequence). Trimming removed 8 bases from V and 5 bases from J; junction bases left unmatched: 6. CDR3 region: CASYYGTGNEKLFF. The CDR3 nucleotides are TGTGCCAGCTATTACGGGACAGGGAATGAAAAACTGTTTTTT.

This clone was observed once. The chain recombines TRBV13 with TRBJ2-1; D is possibly TRBD2 (6 bases). Trimming removed 6 bases at V and 2 bases at J, with 20 bases between. Per the germline V gene, CDR1 is PRHDT and CDR2 is FYEKMQ (reference sequence). The CDR3 is 17 residues long. The DNA for the CDR3 is TGTGCCAGCAGTTACAGTAGCGGAACTACAACCTACAATGAGCAGTTCTTC. It translates to CASSYSSGTTTYNEQFF. Together with reference TRBV13 and TRBJ2-1, the CDR3 gives the full variable domain: AAGVIQSPRHLIKEKRETATLKCYPIPRHDTVYWYQQGPGQDPQFLISFYEKMQSDKGSIPDRFSAQQFSDYHSELNMSSLELGDSALYFCASSYSSGTTTYNEQFFGPGTRLTVL.

The CDR3, as DNA: TGTGCCAGCACCCCGGGGGGGAATCGGATGGACACTGAAGCTTTCTTT. This sequence encodes CASTPGGNRMDTEAFF. The chain couples TRBV5-4 to TRBJ1-1; possibly TRBD1 for D (5 bases). This CDR3 contains 16 residues. The V end lost 6 bases, the J end lost 3 bases, and 21 bases lay between the germline ends. The V gene's germline CDR1 is SGHNT and CDR2 YYREEE (reference sequence).

This clone was picked up one time. The DNA for the CDR3 is TGTGCCAGCAGCTTGGATACAGGGGTCAATCAGCCCCAGCATTTT. Residues: CASSLDTGVNQPQHF. The chain joins TRBV7-6 to TRBJ1-5; 7 nucleotides agree with TRBD1. After removal of 3 bases from V and 3 bases from J, the junction contained 5 bases not matched to a gene. The germline CDR1 and CDR2 sequences are SGHVS and FNYEAQ. This CDR3 is 15 amino acids long.

The chain couples TRBV3-1 (or the pseudogene TRBV3-2) to TRBJ1-6; D might be TRBD1 (5 bases). V lost 1 base and J 9 bases, leaving 16 bases between the germline ends. Germline V gene data show CDR1 as LGHDT and CDR2 as YNNKEL (reference sequence). The CDR3 sequence is 16 residues long. In nucleotides, the CDR3 is TGTGCCAGCAGCCAAGCCTTGCCCCAGGGAGGTTCACCCCTCCACTTT. It encodes CASSQALPQGGSPLHF.

The V and J genes are TRBV7-9 and TRBJ2-5; 11 nucleotides agree with TRBD2. V lost 5 bases to trimming and J lost 2 bases; unmatched junction nucleotides: 4. The CDR3 runs 15 residues. Germline V lookup: CDR1 SEHNR, CDR2 FQNEAQ (reference sequence). CDR3 nucleotides: TGTGCCAGCAGCCCCGGGACTAGCGGACAAGAGACCCAGTACTTC. Amino acid sequence: CASSPGTSGQETQYF.

V usage is TRBV24-1 and J usage is TRBJ2-3; 10 bases match TRBD1. CDR3 length equals 19 residues. V lost 1 base and J lost 2; bases outside the gene matches: 11. The germline V gene encodes CDR1 KGHDR and CDR2 SFDVKD. The CDR3 spells CATSDLGTGVFGSTDTQYF. CDR3 coding DNA: TGTGCCACCAGTGATTTAGGGACAGGGGTATTCGGGTCCACAGATACGCAGTATTTT.

This clone was seen once. V is TRBV5-4 and J is TRBJ2-3; D is unresolved. Germline loops: CDR1 SGHNT, CDR2 YYREEE (reference sequence). The CDR3 is made up of 13 amino acids. V lost 0 bases and J lost 2, with 4 bases in between. DNA for the CDR3: TGTGCCAGCAGCTTGGCCAACACAGATACGCAGTATTTT. This gives the protein CASSLANTDTQYF.

This chain joins TRBV6-5 and TRBJ2-7; possibly TRBD1 for D (6 bases). From germline, CDR1 is MNHEY and CDR2 SVGAGI. Trimming shortened V by 8 bases and J by 2 bases, and 19 bases separated the two germline ends. CDR3 length: 15 residues. Here the CDR3 reads CASRQGPARTYEQYV. The CDR3 DNA reads as TGTGCCAGCCGGCAGGGGCCAGCCCGGACCTACGAGCAGTACGTC.

This chain links TRBV7-9 with TRBJ1-2; maybe TRBD1 (6 bases). Germline assignment: CDR1 SEHNR and CDR2 FQNEAQ (reference sequence). The CDR3 has 14 residues. Trimming removed 4 bases at V and 3 bases at J, with 12 bases between. This CDR3 is CASSSRDKDYGYTF. For the CDR3, the DNA is TGTGCCAGCAGCTCGAGGGACAAGGACTATGGCTACACCTTC.

This chain uses TRBV28 with TRBJ2-1; no clear D. This CDR3 is built from 11 residues. V was clipped by 7 bases and J by 7 bases, with 8 bases between them. Germline V gene sequence: CDR1 MDHEN, CDR2 SYDVKM. The CDR3 DNA follows: TGTGCCAGCAATACGCGGAATGAGCAGTTCTTC. Translation: CASNTRNEQFF.

The CDR3 nucleotides are TGCGCCAGCAGTGAGCCCTTACAGGGAGGGGGCACTGAAGCTTTCTTT. Its translation: CASSEPLQGGGTEAFF. The chain employs TRBV10-2 and TRBJ1-1, with a tentative D call TRBD1 (6 bases). The CDR3 extends over 16 amino acids. The V gene's germline CDR1 is WSHSY and CDR2 SAAADI. Between the trimmed V and J ends, which lost 2 bases and 4 bases, there was a span of 17 bases.

The CDR3 is CASLGGRGWYEQYV. The CDR3 DNA follows: TGTGCCAGTTTGGGCGGGAGGGGATGGTACGAGCAGTACGTC. The chain employs TRBV6-4 and TRBJ2-7; 9 nucleotides agree with TRBD2. This CDR3 comprises 14 residues. Losses at the gene ends were 9 bases for V and 4 bases for J; bases not matched to a gene: 10. CDR1 is MRHNA and CDR2 is SNTAGT in the germline V gene.

CDR3 sequence: CASGGIGRTGELFF. The CDR3 DNA is TGTGCCAGCGGGGGGATTGGGAGGACCGGGGAGCTGTTTTTT. This sequence joins TRBV2 and TRBJ2-2, with D perhaps TRBD2 (6 bases). Trimming took 8 bases from V and 5 from J, leaving 15 bases between them. The CDR3 sequence is 14 residues long. Germline V gene lookup returns CDR1 SNHLY and CDR2 FYNNEI.

J is TRBJ1-2 and V is TRBV24-1; no clear D. This CDR3 region has 14 residues. V lost 6 bases to trimming and J lost 1 base, with 11 bases between them. Germline V gene sequence: CDR1 KGHDR, CDR2 SFDVKD. The CDR3 DNA reads TGTGCCACCAGTCCCCCACAGATTAACTATGGCTACACCTTC. Translating gives CATSPPQINYGYTF.

V usage is TRBV10-1 and J usage is TRBJ2-5; 13 bases fit TRBD2. The CDR3 runs 19 residues. The V and J ends lost 0 bases and 3 bases, in that order; junction bases with no gene match: 10. Germline lookup yields CDR1 WNHNN and CDR2 SYGVQD (reference sequence). CDR3 nucleotide sequence: TGCGCCAGCAGTGAGTCGGGCGGGTCAGGACTAGCGGGAGAAGAGACCCAGTACTTC. Amino acid sequence: CASSESGGSGLAGEETQYF.

The V gene is TRBV19, the J gene TRBJ2-5; TRBD2 aligns across 8 bases. V shed 7 bases and J 4 bases; nucleotides not matched to a gene: 11. The CDR3 runs to 15 residues. Per germline, CDR1 LNHDA and CDR2 SQIVND (reference sequence). Here the CDR3 reads CASTNYAGGGETQYF. CDR3 sequence (DNA): TGTGCCAGTACTAACTACGCGGGAGGTGGAGAGACCCAGTACTTC.

In DNA, the CDR3 is TGTGCCAGCAGTTTTACAGCCACCGGGGAGCTGTTTTTT. Its translation: CASSFTATGELFF. This chain uses TRBV12-3 or TRBV12-4 with TRBJ2-2, with D hard to call. Trimming stripped 3 bases from V and 4 bases from J, with 6 bases between. This CDR3 is built from 13 residues.

The rearrangement joins TRBV3-1 (or the pseudogene TRBV3-2) to TRBJ2-1; TRBD2 aligns across 7 bases. Germline V gene lookup returns CDR1 LGHDT and CDR2 YNNKEL (reference sequence). CDR3 length: 16 residues. J lost 4 bases, V lost 4 bases, and 10 bases had no gene match. CDR3 loop: CASSRLDGGIYNEQFF. CDR3 nucleotide sequence: TGTGCCAGCAGCCGCTTGGACGGGGGGATATACAATGAGCAGTTCTTC.

The sample holds one count of this clone. This CDR3 is also generated by other DNA sequences in the sample. The rearrangement uses TRBV3-1 (or the pseudogene TRBV3-2) and TRBJ2-2; 8 nucleotides match TRBD1. J gave up 6 bases and V 0 bases, and 6 bases lay outside the gene matches. Germline V gene sequence: CDR1 LGHDT, CDR2 YNNKEL (reference sequence). CDR3 length: 16 amino acids. In DNA, the CDR3 is TGTGCCAGCAGCCAAGAGAGAGACAGGGGCCCCGGGGAGCTGTTTTTT. It codes for CASSQERDRGPGELFF.

The chain is built from TRBV6-5 and TRBJ2-7, with TRBD1 as a possible D gene (5 bases). This CDR3 region has 13 residues. Trimming pared 6 bases from V and 5 bases from J, leaving 14 bases between. Germline V CDR1 and CDR2: MNHEY, SVGAGI. The DNA of the CDR3 is TGTGCCAGCAGAACGCCAGGGATGAACGAGCAGTACGTC. Translation: CASRTPGMNEQYV.

The rearrangement joins TRBV6-5 to TRBJ2-1, with 10 nucleotides matching TRBD2. V lost 10 bases and J lost 8; bases outside the gene matches: 11. Per the germline V gene, CDR1 is MNHEY and CDR2 is SVGAGI. This CDR3 comprises 14 residues. CDR3 DNA: TGTGCCACCCCGAGGCTAGCGGGAGACTATGAGCAGTTCTTC. Its protein product is CATPRLAGDYEQFF.

The sample holds a few counts of this clone. V gene TRBV23-1 combines with J gene TRBJ2-7; the match to TRBD2 covers 8 bases. TRBV23-1 belongs to the ORF category, with a function that is uncertain. V lost 4 bases, J lost 4 bases, and 6 bases stayed unmatched. This CDR3 contains 14 residues. CDR3 sequence reads: CASSLLAGLYEQYV. The CDR3 nucleotides are TGCGCCAGCAGTCTGTTAGCGGGATTATACGAGCAGTACGTC.

This sequence joins TRBV7-2 and TRBJ1-2; TRBD1 aligns across 9 bases. This CDR3 has 13 residues. Trimming took 4 bases from V and 4 from J; bases not matched to a gene: 1. Germline V gene sequence: CDR1 SGHTA, CDR2 FQGNSA. CDR3 DNA sequence: TGTGCCAGCAGCTCGGGACAGGGCTATGGCTACACCTTC. Amino acid sequence: CASSSGQGYGYTF. The full variable domain, with the rest looked up from reference TRBV7-2 and TRBJ1-2, is GAGVSQSPSNKVTEKGKDVELRCDPISGHTALYWYRQSLGQGLEFLIYFQGNSAPDKSGLPSDRFSAERTGGSVSTLTIQRTQQEDSAVYLCASSSGQGYGYTFGSGTRLTVV.

V usage is TRBV5-1 and J usage is TRBJ1-4, with a weak D call TRBD1 (6 bases). CDR1 SGHRS and CDR2 YFSETQ come from the germline V gene. V was pared by 5 bases and J by 8 bases, with 13 bases between. CDR3 size: 13 residues. This CDR3 reads CASSTGRGEKLFF. CDR3 coding DNA: TGCGCCAGCAGTACTGGGAGGGGGGAAAAACTGTTTTTT.

The V and J genes are TRBV4-3 and TRBJ1-4; 10 bases are a match to TRBD1. J lost 8 bases, V lost 0 bases, and 6 bases had no gene match. This CDR3 is built from 16 residues. CDR1 and CDR2 (germline): LGHNA, YSLEER. CDR3 residues: CASSQDWGQGSEKLFF. In DNA, the CDR3 is TGCGCCAGCAGCCAAGATTGGGGACAGGGGTCCGAAAAACTGTTTTTT.